This T cell receptor (beta chain) was observed in a study of blood T cell repertoires in COVID-19. The germline CDR1 and CDR2 sequences are KGHSH and LQKENI. V lost 0 bases to trimming and J lost 3 bases; unmatched junction nucleotides: 7. CDR3 length equals 16 residues. The authors' processing: It was from reference gene primer amplification that nucleated cell counts were estimated. Clones were sequenced by immunoSEQ multiplex PCR, and TCRdb holds only the in-frame ones, with some missing. D and trimming come from the DNA, and the V and J calls and clone size come from that table. Among about 250,000 clones, 86% were seen once, and the ten largest hold 1.5% to 2%.

This receptor was obtained from a woman aged 60-70 years who had recovered from COVID-19. The sequencing sample was made of peripheral blood. This rearrangement joins TRBV18 to TRBJ1-2, with 7 bases lining up with TRBD1. The CDR3 spells CASSPPSTGLDYGYTF. The CDR3, as DNA: TGTGCCAGCTCACCACCATCGACAGGGCTTGACTATGGCTACACCTTC.